Presented here are 12 T cell receptor beta chains from one specimen sequenced in a study of T cell changes during pregnancy in multiple sclerosis. Some clones are missing from TCRdb's copy, which holds only in-frame ones; the method was immunoSEQ multiplex PCR. The sample includes tens of thousands of clones, just under 95% of them seen just once. The specimen was peripheral blood, collected in the second trimester of pregnancy. The receptors derive from a female donor with multiple sclerosis, enrolled in a pregnancy study.

This chain uses TRBV18 with TRBJ1-1; 8 nucleotides line up with TRBD1. This CDR3 comprises 15 residues. Looked up from germline, CDR1 is KGHSH and CDR2 is LQKENI. J lost 3 bases, V lost 6 bases, and 9 bases had no gene match. The chain's CDR3 is CASSPDRGGYTEAFF. The CDR3 DNA is TGTGCCAGCTCTCCAGACAGGGGAGGGTACACTGAAGCTTTCTTT.

The V and J genes are TRBV6-8 and TRBJ1-5, with TRBD1 matching over 9 bases. Germline V gene sequence: CDR1 MNHGY, CDR2 SAAAGT. After removal of 6 bases from V and 4 bases from J, the junction contained 13 bases not matched to a gene. There are 17 residues in the CDR3. The CDR3, as DNA: TGTGCCAGCAGGCGGCCCCGGGACAGGGAGCCAAATCAGCCCCAGCATTTT. Translation gives CASRRPRDREPNQPQHF.

This sequence joins TRBV6-1 and TRBJ2-7; possible D gene TRBD2, 5 bases. Germline CDR1 MNHNS, CDR2 SASEGT. Trimming removed 5 bases from V and 3 bases from J, with 17 bases in between. The CDR3 spans 15 residues. CDR3 amino acids: CASSPFRGQNYEQYF. The CDR3, as DNA: TGTGCCAGCAGTCCTTTTAGAGGGCAAAACTACGAGCAGTACTTC.

The rearrangement joins TRBV25-1 to TRBJ1-6, with 11 bases aligning to TRBD1. The germline V gene has CDR1 MGHDK and CDR2 SYGVNS. The CDR3 length is 16 residues. V shed 6 bases, J shed 6 bases, and the junction held 7 bases outside the gene matches. CDR3: CASRPPGTGGNSPLHF. The CDR3 DNA reads TGTGCCAGCAGGCCGCCCGGGACAGGGGGTAATTCACCCCTCCACTTT.

This clone was counted once. This chain joins TRBV15 and TRBJ1-5, with D possibly matching TRBD1 (5 bases). The CDR3 extends over 14 amino acids. The germline gives CDR1 LNHNV, CDR2 YYDKDF (reference sequence). Trimming pared 9 bases from V and 1 base from J, leaving 13 bases between. CDR3 sequence (DNA): TGTGCCACTGCTAGGAGGGACAGCAATCAGCCCCAGCATTTT. This codes for CATARRDSNQPQHF.

V gene TRBV6-5 combines with J gene TRBJ1-5; 7 bases fit TRBD1. The CDR3 sequence is 15 residues long. With V trimmed by 6 bases and J by 4 bases, 9 bases remained unmatched. Germline-derived CDR1 and CDR2 are MNHEY and SVGAGI. The CDR3 sequence is CASRTTGAANQPQHF. The CDR3 coding sequence is TGTGCCAGCAGGACTACAGGGGCCGCTAATCAGCCCCAGCATTTT.

This chain joins TRBV11-3 and TRBJ2-5; D is unclear. The length of the CDR3 is 15 residues. In germline, CDR1 is SGHNT, CDR2 YENEEA. The ends were cut back, 5 bases at V and 5 bases at J, with 18 bases in the middle. CDR3 region: CASSVGSSPTETQYF. As DNA, the CDR3 is TGTGCCAGCAGCGTAGGAAGTTCTCCTACGGAGACCCAGTACTTC.

V is TRBV30 and J is TRBJ2-7; D possibly corresponds to TRBD1 (5 bases). The CDR3 is 12 amino acids. Trimming took 8 bases from V and 7 from J, leaving 18 bases between them. Germline CDR1 reads GTSNPN; CDR2 reads SVGIG (reference sequence). CDR3 sequence reads: CALIQGRLEQYF. As DNA, the CDR3 is TGTGCCCTCATCCAGGGAAGGCTTGAGCAGTACTTC.

This chain uses TRBV29-1 with TRBJ2-3; 8 bases line up with TRBD2. Germline values: CDR1 SQVTM, CDR2 ANQGSEA. V gave up 6 bases and J gave up 1 base; unmatched junction bases: 12. CDR3 length: 16 amino acids. In DNA, the CDR3 is TGCAGCGTCCCCCCAACTAGCGGAACCCGCACAGATACGCAGTATTTT. This sequence encodes CSVPPTSGTRTDTQYF.

As concerns this clone: Other nucleotide sequences in the sample specify the same CDR3. V and J are TRBV4-3 and TRBJ2-1; a weak D match, TRBD1 (7 bases). Per germline, CDR1 LGHNA and CDR2 YSLEER. V was clipped by 6 bases and J by 0 bases, with 9 bases between them. The CDR3 is made up of 14 amino acids. As DNA, the CDR3 is TGCGCCAGCAGTCAGGGGGGCTCCTACAATGAGCAGTTCTTC. Amino acid sequence: CASSQGGSYNEQFF.

V gene TRBV19 combines with J gene TRBJ1-3; D unclear. Trimming removed 2 bases from V and 4 bases from J, with 12 bases in between. The CDR3 has 15 amino acids. The germline gives CDR1 LNHDA, CDR2 SQIVND (reference sequence). The CDR3 loop reads CASSISRSGGNTIYF. The DNA for the CDR3 is TGTGCCAGTAGTATATCACGTTCGGGGGGAAACACCATATATTTT.

V is TRBV19 and J is TRBJ1-3, with D possibly matching TRBD1 (5 bases). V lost 5 bases, J lost 4 bases, and 15 bases lay in between. Germline V gives CDR1 LNHDA, CDR2 SQIVND (reference sequence). CDR3 length: 15 residues. The CDR3 here is CASSPSAGGGNTIYF. The CDR3 DNA is TGTGCCAGTAGTCCGTCCGCCGGGGGAGGAAACACCATATATTTT.